Following are 23 T cell receptor beta chains from one sample sequenced in a study of T cell responses to AZD1222 COVID-19 vaccine. TCRdb's table, derived via immunoSEQ multiplex PCR, lists solely in-frame clones and lacks some. The table has 100,000 to 150,000 clones, around nine tenths seen once. The source was peripheral blood, collected 28 days after the second AZD1222 dose. These receptors were taken from an adult who received the AZD1222 COVID-19 vaccine.

This clone was observed a single time. The genes are TRBV7-2 and TRBJ2-7; D might be TRBD2 (6 bases). The CDR3 totals 14 residues. The V gene lost 2 bases and the J gene lost 0 bases, with 8 bases spanning the gap. Germline lookup yields CDR1 SGHTA and CDR2 FQGNSA. CDR3 region: CASSLLAVSYEQYF. In nucleotides, the CDR3 is TGTGCCAGCAGCTTATTAGCGGTCTCCTACGAGCAGTACTTC.

The V and J genes are TRBV7-6 and TRBJ1-3; 10 nucleotides align to TRBD1. The CDR3 has 19 amino acids. CDR1 SGHVS and CDR2 FNYEAQ come from the germline V gene. With V trimmed by 5 bases and J by 0 bases, 13 bases remained unmatched. CDR3 in amino acids: CASSILTGGSTISGNTIYF. The CDR3 bases are TGTGCCAGCAGCATCCTGACAGGGGGCTCTACAATCTCTGGAAACACCATATATTTT.

The chain couples TRBV19 to TRBJ2-3; 15 positions agree with TRBD2. The germline V gene encodes CDR1 LNHDA and CDR2 SQIVND (reference sequence). J was trimmed by 6 bases and V by 9 bases; bases with no gene match: 13. The CDR3 loop spans 17 amino acids. Here the CDR3 reads CASSPGLAGGGGDTQYF. CDR3 nucleotides: TGTGCCAGCAGCCCGGGACTAGCGGGAGGAGGGGGGGATACGCAGTATTTT. Looking up the rest from reference TRBV19 and TRBJ2-3 gives the full variable domain: DGGITQSPKYLFRKEGQNVTLSCEQNLNHDAMYWYRQDPGQGLRLIYYSQIVNDFQKGDIAEGYSVSREKKESFPLTVTSAQKNPTAFYLCASSPGLAGGGGDTQYFGPGTRLTVL.

CDR3 bases: TGTGCCAGCAGTTTACGCGGACAGGGTAGCAATCAGCCCCAGCATTTT. Protein product: CASSLRGQGSNQPQHF. The V gene is TRBV28, the J gene TRBJ1-5, with 8 bases matching TRBD1. The CDR3 spans 16 residues. The V gene end was trimmed by 2 bases and the J gene end by 0 bases; junction bases not matched to a gene: 3. The germline V gene encodes CDR1 MDHEN and CDR2 SYDVKM.

In DNA, the CDR3 is TGTGCCAGCAGCCCAAAAAGCGACACTGAAGCTTTCTTT. Its protein is CASSPKSDTEAFF. V and J are TRBV4-2 and TRBJ1-1; D gene uncertain. Between the trimmed V and J ends, which lost 4 bases and 3 bases, there was a span of 9 bases. There are 13 residues in the CDR3. Germline V gene sequence: CDR1 LGHNA, CDR2 YNFKEQ.

The chain carries TRBV9 and TRBJ2-1, with 13 bases lining up with TRBD2. Trimming took 0 bases from V and 6 from J; bases not matched to a gene: 3. The germline gives CDR1 SGDLS, CDR2 YYNGEE. The CDR3 has 16 amino acids. The CDR3 loop reads CASSVVGLAGVNEQFF. CDR3 sequence (DNA): TGTGCCAGCAGCGTAGTTGGACTAGCGGGAGTCAATGAGCAGTTCTTC.

The CDR3 protein is CASSLAYGQGYLFF. Written as DNA, the CDR3 is TGTGCCAGCAGCTTAGCCTATGGACAGGGATATCTGTTTTTT. The rearrangement uses TRBV11-2 and TRBJ2-2, with TRBD1 matching 8 bases. V was pared by 1 base and J by 14 bases, with 9 bases of the junction left unmatched. This CDR3 comprises 14 residues. Germline V gene sequence: CDR1 SGHAT, CDR2 FQNNGV. The variable domain in full, with the rest retrieved from reference TRBV11-2 and TRBJ2-2, is EAGVAQSPRYKIIEKRQSVAFWCNPISGHATLYWYQQILGQGPKLLIQFQNNGVVDDSQLPKDRFSAERLKGVDSTLKIQPAKLEDSAVYLCASSLAYGQGYLFFGEGSRLTVL.

The chain combines TRBV11-2 with TRBJ1-3, with unresolved D. CDR3 length: 16 amino acids. CDR1 SGHAT and CDR2 FQNNGV come from the germline V gene. V dropped 7 bases and J dropped 0 bases, with 16 bases sitting between them. CDR3 DNA: TGTGCCAGCACCGCGAGTAGAACAGTCTCTGGAAACACCATATATTTT. Translating it yields CASTASRTVSGNTIYF.

The rearrangement links TRBV5-4 to TRBJ2-3; D uncertain. CDR1 SGHNT and CDR2 YYREEE come from the germline V gene (reference sequence). This CDR3 comprises 14 residues. The V end lost 0 bases, the J end lost 5 bases, and 10 bases lay between the germline ends. The CDR3 spells CASSLERRGDTQYF. DNA for the CDR3: TGTGCCAGCAGCTTGGAGCGTCGAGGAGATACGCAGTATTTT.

The chain has TRBV15 and TRBJ2-1, with a tentative D call TRBD2 (6 bases). CDR1 is LNHNV, CDR2 YYDKDF, per germline (reference sequence). Trimming cost V 3 bases and J 4 bases, with 10 bases left between them. The CDR3 covers 14 residues. The CDR3 nucleotides read TGTGCCACCAGCAGCGGGAGCGGTTACAATGAGCAGTTCTTC. This encodes CATSSGSGYNEQFF.

V gene TRBV30 combines with J gene TRBJ1-2; TRBD1 matches at 10 bases. Germline CDR1 GTSNPN, CDR2 SVGIG (reference sequence). With 3 bases clipped from V and 8 bases from J, the junction kept 9 bases outside the gene matches. The CDR3 is made up of 14 amino acids. This chain's CDR3 is CAWRGTGVVKGYTF. Written as DNA, the CDR3 is TGTGCCTGGAGAGGGACAGGGGTAGTAAAGGGCTACACCTTC.

This clone was recorded only once. The chain has TRBV4-3 and TRBJ1-4, with TRBD1 as a possible D gene (5 bases). This CDR3 is 16 amino acids long. The V gene lost 0 bases and the J gene lost 3 bases, with 11 bases spanning the gap. Germline CDR1 and CDR2: LGHNA and YSLEER. The CDR3 sequence: CASSQERGRSNEKLFF. The DNA for the CDR3 is TGCGCCAGCAGCCAAGAGAGGGGACGATCTAATGAAAAACTGTTTTTT.

DNA for the CDR3: TGTGCCAGCAGTTTACTCCCGGCAGGTCGGTTGGGGGGGCCCCAGCATTTT. Amino acid sequence: CASSLLPAGRLGGPQHF. The V call is TRBV28, the J call TRBJ1-5, with D perhaps TRBD1 (5 bases). V gave up 2 bases and J gave up 9 bases, with 23 bases separating them. The length of the CDR3 is 17 residues. From germline, CDR1 is MDHEN and CDR2 SYDVKM.

This clone was detected only a few times. The CDR3 loop is CASSQDDRGHSNQPQHF. The CDR3 DNA is TGTGCCAGCAGCCAAGATGACAGGGGGCATAGCAATCAGCCCCAGCATTTT. The gene calls are TRBV4-2 and TRBJ1-5; 10 nucleotides match TRBD1. V lost 0 bases to trimming and J lost 0 bases; unmatched junction nucleotides: 2. Germline V lookup: CDR1 LGHNA, CDR2 YNFKEQ. The CDR3 loop spans 17 amino acids.

This clone showed up just a few times. Different DNA sequences within this sample yield the same CDR3. CDR3 nucleotides: TGTGCCTGGAGTGTTGGAGGGTATGGCTACACCTTC. This codes for CAWSVGGYGYTF. This chain links TRBV30 with TRBJ1-2, with no clear D. Trimming left V 0 bases short and J 5 bases short, with 7 bases between. The germline CDR1 and CDR2 sequences are GTSNPN and SVGIG (reference sequence). CDR3 length equals 12 residues.

The chain is built from TRBV6-5 and TRBJ1-5; D possibly corresponds to TRBD1 (5 bases). V was shortened by 7 bases and J by 4 bases, with 17 bases between the two germline ends. The CDR3 extends over 15 amino acids. CDR1 is MNHEY and CDR2 is SVGAGI in the germline V gene. The CDR3 DNA is TGTGCCAGCATGCGGGGTTGGCAGGGTAATCAGCCCCAGCATTTT. It yields the protein CASMRGWQGNQPQHF.

The chain joins TRBV4-1 to TRBJ2-1; D could derive from TRBD1 or TRBD2 (5 bases each). In germline, CDR1 is MGHRA, CDR2 YSYEKL. Trimming left V 2 bases short and J 0 bases short, with 17 bases between. The CDR3 runs 18 residues. Written as DNA, the CDR3 is TGCGCCAGCAGCCAAAACATTATGGGGGTTAGCTCCTACAATGAGCAGTTCTTC. Its protein product is CASSQNIMGVSSYNEQFF.

The chain is built from TRBV10-3 and TRBJ2-7; D is undetermined. CDR1 is ENHRY, CDR2 SYGVKD, per germline. V lost 2 bases, J lost 3 bases, and 8 bases lay in between. This CDR3 has 13 amino acids. The CDR3 coding sequence is TGTGCCATCAGTGAGGGGTGGGGCTACGAGCAGTACTTC. Protein sequence: CAISEGWGYEQYF.

The V and J genes are TRBV11-3 and TRBJ1-5, with D uncertain. Trimming removed 11 bases from V and 2 bases from J, with 16 bases in between. This CDR3 is 14 amino acids long. Germline V gene data show CDR1 as SGHNT and CDR2 as YENEEA. The CDR3 DNA follows: TGTGCCCCCAGCCGGCCGGGCCGCAATCAGCCCCAGCATTTT. It specifies CAPSRPGRNQPQHF.

The rearrangement links TRBV3-1 (or the pseudogene TRBV3-2) to TRBJ2-5, with TRBD2 identical over 12 bases. The CDR3 sequence is 17 residues long. J lost 2 bases, V lost 3 bases, and 7 bases had no gene match. CDR1 and CDR2 (germline): LGHDT, YNNKEL (reference sequence). CDR3 region: CASSQRTSGAYQETQYF. Here the CDR3 DNA reads TGTGCCAGCAGCCAGCGGACTAGCGGGGCCTATCAAGAGACCCAGTACTTC.

V and J are TRBV3-1 (or the pseudogene TRBV3-2) and TRBJ1-6; 9 bases map to TRBD1. The CDR3 runs 13 residues. Trimming cost V 3 bases and J 9 bases; bases outside gene matches: 0. Germline assignment: CDR1 LGHDT and CDR2 YNNKEL (reference sequence). In DNA, the CDR3 is TGTGCCAGCAGCCAGGGACAGGGTTCACCCCTCCACTTT. The encoded protein is CASSQGQGSPLHF.

This chain uses TRBV4-1 with TRBJ1-2; maybe TRBD1 (6 bases). The germline gives CDR1 MGHRA, CDR2 YSYEKL. The CDR3 runs 15 residues. Deletions cut 0 bases from V and 4 bases from J, with 12 bases between. The CDR3: CASSQENIGGYGYTF. The CDR3 nucleotides read TGCGCCAGCAGCCAAGAAAACATAGGGGGCTATGGCTACACCTTC.

The gene calls are TRBV9 and TRBJ1-3, with D possibly being TRBD1 (5 bases). V lost 2 bases, J lost 3 bases, and 15 bases lay in between. This CDR3 has 16 amino acids. Germline V gene sequence: CDR1 SGDLS, CDR2 YYNGEE. The CDR3 region has the DNA TGTGCCAGCAGCGTCGGGGGAGCATTAAGTGGAAACACCATATATTTT. It is translated as CASSVGGALSGNTIYF.